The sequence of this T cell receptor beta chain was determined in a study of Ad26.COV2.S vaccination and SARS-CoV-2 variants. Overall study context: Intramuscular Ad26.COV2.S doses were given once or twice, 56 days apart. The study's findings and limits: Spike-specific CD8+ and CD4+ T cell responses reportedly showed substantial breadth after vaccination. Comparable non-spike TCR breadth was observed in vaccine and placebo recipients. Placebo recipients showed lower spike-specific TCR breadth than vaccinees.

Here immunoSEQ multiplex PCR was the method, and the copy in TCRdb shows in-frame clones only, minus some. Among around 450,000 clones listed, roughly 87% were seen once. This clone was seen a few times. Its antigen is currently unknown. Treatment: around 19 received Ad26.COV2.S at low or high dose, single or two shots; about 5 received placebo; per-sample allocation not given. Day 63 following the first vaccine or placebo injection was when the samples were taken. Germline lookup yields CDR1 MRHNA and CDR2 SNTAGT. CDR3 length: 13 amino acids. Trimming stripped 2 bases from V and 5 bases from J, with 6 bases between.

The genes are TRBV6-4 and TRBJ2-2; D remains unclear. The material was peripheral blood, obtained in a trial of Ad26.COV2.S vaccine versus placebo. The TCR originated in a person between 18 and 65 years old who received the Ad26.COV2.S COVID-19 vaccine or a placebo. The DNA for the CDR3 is TGTGCCAGCAGTGACAGAGCGACCGGGGAGCTGTTTTTT. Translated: CASSDRATGELFF.